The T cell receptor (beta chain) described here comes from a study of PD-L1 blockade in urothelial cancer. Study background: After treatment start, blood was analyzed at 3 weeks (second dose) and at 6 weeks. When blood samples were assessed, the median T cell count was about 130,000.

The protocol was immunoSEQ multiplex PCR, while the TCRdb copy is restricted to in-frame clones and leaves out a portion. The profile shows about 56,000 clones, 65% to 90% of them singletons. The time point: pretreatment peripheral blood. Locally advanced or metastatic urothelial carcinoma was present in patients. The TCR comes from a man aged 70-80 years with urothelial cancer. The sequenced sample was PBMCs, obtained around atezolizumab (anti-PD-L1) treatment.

CDR3 protein: CASSPTAGANEKLFF. In DNA, the CDR3 is TGTGCCAGCAGCCCAACGGCCGGGGCTAATGAAAAACTGTTTTTT. The chain recombines TRBV5-4 with TRBJ1-4, with unresolved D. Germline V gives CDR1 SGHNT, CDR2 YYREEE (reference sequence). The CDR3 loop spans 15 amino acids. The V and J ends lost 4 bases and 3 bases respectively, with 13 bases between them.